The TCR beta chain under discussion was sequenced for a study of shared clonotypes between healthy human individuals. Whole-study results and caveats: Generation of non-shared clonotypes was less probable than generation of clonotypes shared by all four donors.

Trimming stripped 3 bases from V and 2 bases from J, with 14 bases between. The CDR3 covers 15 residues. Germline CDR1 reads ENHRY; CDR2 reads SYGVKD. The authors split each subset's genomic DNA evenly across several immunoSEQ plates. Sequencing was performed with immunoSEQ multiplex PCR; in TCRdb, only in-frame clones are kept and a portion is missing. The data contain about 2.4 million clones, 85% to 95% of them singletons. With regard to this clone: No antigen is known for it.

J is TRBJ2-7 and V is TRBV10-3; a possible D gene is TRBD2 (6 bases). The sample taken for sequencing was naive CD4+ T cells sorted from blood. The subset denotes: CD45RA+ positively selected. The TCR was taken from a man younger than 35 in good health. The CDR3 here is CAISDPGSGAYEQYF. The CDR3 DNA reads TGTGCCATCAGTGACCCCGGGAGTGGGGCCTACGAGCAGTACTTC.